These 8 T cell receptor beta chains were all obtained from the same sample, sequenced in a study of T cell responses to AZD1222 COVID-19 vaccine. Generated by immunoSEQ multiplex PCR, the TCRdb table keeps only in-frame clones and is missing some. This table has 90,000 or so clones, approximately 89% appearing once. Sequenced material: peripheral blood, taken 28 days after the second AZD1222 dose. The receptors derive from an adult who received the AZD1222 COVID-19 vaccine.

The CDR3 spells CASSLEGTGAFYGYTF. CDR3 DNA sequence: TGTGCCAGCAGTTTAGAGGGGACAGGAGCCTTCTATGGCTACACCTTC. The V gene is TRBV27, the J gene TRBJ1-2, with TRBD1 identical over 8 bases. CDR1 is MNHEY, CDR2 SMNVEV, per germline (reference sequence). Trimming cost V 2 bases and J 4 bases; bases outside gene matches: 9. This CDR3 has 16 amino acids.

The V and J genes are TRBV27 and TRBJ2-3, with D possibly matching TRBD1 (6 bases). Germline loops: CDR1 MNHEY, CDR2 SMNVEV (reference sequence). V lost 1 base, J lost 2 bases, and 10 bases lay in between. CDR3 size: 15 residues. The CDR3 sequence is CASSLWGHLTDTQYF. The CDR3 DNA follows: TGTGCCAGCAGTTTATGGGGACACCTCACAGATACGCAGTATTTT.

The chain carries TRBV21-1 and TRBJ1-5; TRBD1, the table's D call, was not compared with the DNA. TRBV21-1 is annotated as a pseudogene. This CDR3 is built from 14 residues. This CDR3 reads CASSNLTGYQPQHF. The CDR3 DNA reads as TGTGCCAGCAGCAATCTAACAGGGTATCAGCCCCAGCATTTT.

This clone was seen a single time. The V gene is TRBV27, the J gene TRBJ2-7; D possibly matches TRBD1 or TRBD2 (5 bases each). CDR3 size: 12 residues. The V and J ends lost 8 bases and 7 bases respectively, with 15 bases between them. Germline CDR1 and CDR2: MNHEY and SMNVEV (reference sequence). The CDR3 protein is CASGTYGREQYF. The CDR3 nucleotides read TGTGCCAGCGGGACCTACGGTCGGGAGCAGTACTTC.

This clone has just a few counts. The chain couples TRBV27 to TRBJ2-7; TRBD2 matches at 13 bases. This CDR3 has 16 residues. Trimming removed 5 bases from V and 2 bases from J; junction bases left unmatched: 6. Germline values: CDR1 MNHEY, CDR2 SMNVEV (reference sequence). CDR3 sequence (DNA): TGTGCCAGCAGTCCGGGACTAGCGGGGAGACCCTACGAGCAGTACTTC. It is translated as CASSPGLAGRPYEQYF.

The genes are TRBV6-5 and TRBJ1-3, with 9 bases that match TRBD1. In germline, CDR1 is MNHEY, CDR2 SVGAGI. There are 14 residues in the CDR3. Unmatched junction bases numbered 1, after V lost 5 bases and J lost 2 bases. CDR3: CASSRQGAGNTIYF. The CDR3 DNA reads TGTGCCAGCAGTCGACAGGGGGCTGGAAACACCATATATTTT.

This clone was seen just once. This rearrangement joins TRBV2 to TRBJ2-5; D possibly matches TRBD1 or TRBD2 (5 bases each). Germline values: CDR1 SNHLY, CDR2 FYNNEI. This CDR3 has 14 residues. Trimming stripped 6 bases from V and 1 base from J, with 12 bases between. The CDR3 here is CASRLQGAQETQYF. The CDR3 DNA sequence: TGTGCCAGCAGGCTGCAGGGAGCCCAAGAGACCCAGTACTTC.

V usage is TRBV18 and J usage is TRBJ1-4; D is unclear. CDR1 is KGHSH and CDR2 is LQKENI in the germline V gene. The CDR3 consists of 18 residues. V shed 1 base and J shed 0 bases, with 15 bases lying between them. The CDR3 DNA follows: TGTGCCAGCTCACCACGGAGTACCGGGCTTGCAACTAATGAAAAACTGTTTTTT. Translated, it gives CASSPRSTGLATNEKLFF.